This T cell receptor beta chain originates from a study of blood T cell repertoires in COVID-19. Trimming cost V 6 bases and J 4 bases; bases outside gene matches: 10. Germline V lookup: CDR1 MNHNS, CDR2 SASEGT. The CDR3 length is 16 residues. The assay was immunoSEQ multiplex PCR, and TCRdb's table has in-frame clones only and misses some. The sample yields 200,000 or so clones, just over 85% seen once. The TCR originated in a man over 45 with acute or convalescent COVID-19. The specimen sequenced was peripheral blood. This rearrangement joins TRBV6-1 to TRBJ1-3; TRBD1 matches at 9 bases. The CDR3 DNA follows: TGTGCCAGCAGAGAACAGGGGGCATTGAGGGGAAACACCATATATTTT. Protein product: CASREQGALRGNTIYF.